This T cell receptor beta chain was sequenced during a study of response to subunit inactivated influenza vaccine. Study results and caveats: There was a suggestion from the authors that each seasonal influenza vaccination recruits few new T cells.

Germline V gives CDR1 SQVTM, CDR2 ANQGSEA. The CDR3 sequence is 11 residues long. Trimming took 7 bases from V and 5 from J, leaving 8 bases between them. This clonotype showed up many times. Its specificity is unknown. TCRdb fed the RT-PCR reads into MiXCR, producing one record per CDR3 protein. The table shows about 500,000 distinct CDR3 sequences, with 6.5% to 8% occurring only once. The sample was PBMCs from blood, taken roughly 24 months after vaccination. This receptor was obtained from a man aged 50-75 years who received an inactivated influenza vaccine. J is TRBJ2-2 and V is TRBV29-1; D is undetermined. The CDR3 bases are TGCAGCGCCAAGTTTACCGGGGAGCTGTTTTTT. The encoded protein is CSAKFTGELFF.